The 20 T cell receptor beta chains reported below all come from one sample, sequenced in a study of tissue T cells after allogeneic stem cell transplantation. Generated by immunoSEQ multiplex PCR, the TCRdb table keeps only in-frame clones and is missing some. Here the sample spans around 1,700 clones, around 76% being singletons. Steroid-refractory graft-versus-host disease after allogeneic hematopoietic cell transplant qualified adults for prospective research-autopsy enrollment. Here the sequenced sample was stomach tissue, taken at autopsy. All receptors come from a male patient at least 60 years old with steroid-refractory graft-versus-host disease after an allogeneic stem cell transplant. Certain T cells may be donor cells from the graft.

V usage is TRBV6-5 and J usage is TRBJ2-7; 8 bases are a match to TRBD1. J was trimmed by 0 bases and V by 6 bases; bases with no gene match: 7. Per germline, CDR1 MNHEY and CDR2 SVGAGI. The length of the CDR3 is 15 residues. CDR3 bases: TGTGCCAGCAGAAACAGGGGGGATGGCTCCTACGAGCAGTACTTC. Its protein is CASRNRGDGSYEQYF.

The chain couples TRBV28 to TRBJ2-1, with 8 nucleotides matching TRBD2. CDR3 length: 15 residues. CDR1 is MDHEN and CDR2 is SYDVKM in the germline V gene. V was pared by 7 bases and J by 6 bases, with 11 bases of the junction left unmatched. CDR3 bases: TGTGCCAGCATATCGGGGGGGGTTTCTGGCAATGAGCAGTTCTTC. Translating it yields CASISGGVSGNEQFF.

The chain has TRBV6-2 or TRBV6-3 and TRBJ1-3; D is perhaps TRBD1 (6 bases). The CDR3 extends over 17 amino acids. The germline V and J ends were trimmed by 8 bases and 0 bases, with 20 bases remaining between them. Looked up from germline, CDR1 is MNHEY and CDR2 is SVGEGT. The CDR3: CASRRDTGHYSGNTIYF. In DNA form, the CDR3 reads TGTGCCAGCCGCCGGGACACCGGACATTACTCTGGAAACACCATATATTTT.

The chain carries TRBV12-3 or TRBV12-4 and TRBJ1-1, with D perhaps TRBD1 (6 bases). The ends were cut back, 3 bases at V and 5 bases at J, with 10 bases in the middle. The CDR3 is made up of 13 amino acids. The CDR3 spells CASSFTDRTEAFF. In nucleotides, the CDR3 is TGTGCCAGCAGTTTTACCGACAGGACTGAAGCTTTCTTT.

This chain links TRBV7-2 with TRBJ2-7, with no clear D. Per the germline V gene, CDR1 is SGHTA and CDR2 is FQGNSA. V was pared by 4 bases and J by 2 bases, with 3 bases between. This CDR3 region has 11 residues. The CDR3 loop is CASSYTYEQYF. CDR3 nucleotides: TGTGCCAGCAGCTACACCTACGAGCAGTACTTC.

The V and J genes are TRBV10-3 and TRBJ2-3; tentative D call: TRBD2 (6 bases). This CDR3 contains 16 residues. Trimming removed 1 base at V and 5 bases at J, with 16 bases between. Germline V gene lookup returns CDR1 ENHRY and CDR2 SYGVKD. CDR3 sequence reads: CAISEWAGIQGDTQYF. In DNA, the CDR3 is TGTGCCATCAGTGAGTGGGCGGGGATTCAGGGAGATACGCAGTATTTT.

The gene calls are TRBV7-9 and TRBJ1-4, with 12 bases fitting TRBD1. The ends lost 5 bases at V and 3 bases at J; junction bases unmatched: 10. This CDR3 has 18 residues. Germline V gives CDR1 SEHNR, CDR2 FQNEAQ (reference sequence). The CDR3 loop reads CASSPRGTGGAANEKLFF. Here the CDR3 DNA reads TGTGCCAGCAGCCCTCGGGGGACAGGGGGCGCCGCTAATGAAAAACTGTTTTTT.

This clone was seen a single time. The chain recombines TRBV6-5 with TRBJ1-2, with 7 positions matching TRBD1. The CDR3 runs 15 residues. V lost 0 bases, J lost 5 bases, and 6 bases stayed unmatched. In germline, CDR1 is MNHEY, CDR2 SVGAGI. In DNA, the CDR3 is TGTGCCAGCAGTTACTCGCAGGGGGTTTGGTATGGCTACACCTTC. Translated: CASSYSQGVWYGYTF.

The chain employs TRBV21-1 and TRBJ2-1; the table's D call of TRBD2 was not tested on the DNA. TRBV21-1 is a pseudogene. The CDR3 extends over 21 amino acids. CDR3 nucleotides: TGTGCCAGCAGTTACAATGATCGGGGACTAGCGGGGGGAAACTCCTACAATGAGCAGTTCTTC. Encoded protein: CASSYNDRGLAGGNSYNEQFF.

The J gene is TRBJ1-6, the V gene TRBV6-5, with D maybe TRBD1 (6 bases). Trimming took 2 bases from V and 9 from J, leaving 11 bases between them. CDR3 size: 14 residues. The germline V gene has CDR1 MNHEY and CDR2 SVGAGI. The CDR3 coding sequence is TGTGCCAGCAGTTACCGACAGGATAGTTCACCCCTCCACTTT. Translating it yields CASSYRQDSSPLHF.

The V call is TRBV12-3 or TRBV12-4, the J call TRBJ1-2; D is ambiguous. Trimming removed 2 bases from V and 7 bases from J, with 8 bases in between. The CDR3 spans 12 residues. CDR3 DNA: TGTGCCAGCAGTTTAAGTTGGAGTGGCTACACCTTC. Translation: CASSLSWSGYTF.

This clone was seen more than once but under ten times. The CDR3 reads CASSLSYQPQHF. CDR3 nucleotide sequence: TGTGCCAGCAGTTTAAGCTATCAGCCCCAGCATTTT. The rearrangement uses TRBV12-3 or TRBV12-4 and TRBJ1-5; D is ambiguous. The CDR3 runs to 12 residues. V was shortened by 2 bases and J by 5 bases, with 4 bases between the two germline ends.

The chain has TRBV7-9 and TRBJ2-1; TRBD1 agrees at 11 bases. CDR3 length equals 17 residues. V trimming: 2 bases; J trimming: 5 bases; junction bases outside the gene matches: 8. Germline CDR1 reads SEHNR; CDR2 reads FQNEAQ (reference sequence). The CDR3 spells CASSLSMDRGQDNEQFF. As DNA, the CDR3 is TGTGCCAGCAGCTTATCCATGGACAGGGGGCAGGACAATGAGCAGTTCTTC.

The V gene is TRBV24-1, the J gene TRBJ1-5; 11 bases agree with TRBD1. Germline trimming cut 3 bases from V and 7 bases from J; bases unmatched to any gene: 7. The length of the CDR3 is 16 residues. Looked up from germline, CDR1 is KGHDR and CDR2 is SFDVKD. CDR3 coding DNA: TGTGCCACCAGTGATCGAAAGGGACAGGGGGACCAGCCCCAGCATTTT. Protein sequence: CATSDRKGQGDQPQHF.

The rearrangement joins TRBV19 to TRBJ1-6; no clear D gene. V was cut by 7 bases and J by 13 bases, with 17 bases left in between. This CDR3 has 13 amino acids. The V gene's germline CDR1 is LNHDA and CDR2 SQIVND (reference sequence). The CDR3 nucleotides are TGTGCCAGTAACAGAGGGTGGCAGTACCCCCTCCACTTT. This encodes CASNRGWQYPLHF. Together with reference TRBV19 and TRBJ1-6, the CDR3 gives the full variable domain: DGGITQSPKYLFRKEGQNVTLSCEQNLNHDAMYWYRQDPGQGLRLIYYSQIVNDFQKGDIAEGYSVSREKKESFPLTVTSAQKNPTAFYLCASNRGWQYPLHFGNGTRLTVT.

This sequence joins TRBV7-6 and TRBJ2-2, with 8 bases identical to TRBD1. Germline V gene lookup returns CDR1 SGHVS and CDR2 FNYEAQ. CDR3 length: 16 residues. V lost 5 bases, J lost 4 bases, and 9 bases stayed unmatched. The CDR3 nucleotides read TGTGCCAGCAGCCCATGGACAGGGCGGGGCACCGGGGAGCTGTTTTTT. Amino acids: CASSPWTGRGTGELFF.

The chain joins TRBV2 to TRBJ1-1, with 8 positions matching TRBD1. The ends lost 8 bases at V and 1 base at J; junction bases unmatched: 12. The length of the CDR3 is 16 residues. Germline CDR1 reads SNHLY; CDR2 reads FYNNEI. CDR3 DNA sequence: TGTGCCAGCCGCCCGACAGGGGCCTCCGGGAACACTGAAGCTTTCTTT. Translation gives CASRPTGASGNTEAFF. The complete variable domain, with remaining parts taken from reference TRBV2 and TRBJ1-1, reads EPEVTQTPSHQVTQMGQEVILRCVPISNHLYFYWYRQILGQKVEFLVSFYNNEISEKSEIFDDQFSVERPDGSNFTLKIRSTKLEDSAMYFCASRPTGASGNTEAFFGQGTRLTVV.

The chain is built from TRBV6-6 and TRBJ2-4, with unresolved D. The ends were cut back, 0 bases at V and 11 bases at J, with 8 bases in the middle. This CDR3 is built from 12 residues. The V gene's germline CDR1 is MNHNY and CDR2 SVGAGI (reference sequence). The CDR3 loop is CASSYSALFQYF. The CDR3 DNA follows: TGTGCCAGCAGTTACTCGGCCCTTTTTCAGTACTTC.

The J gene is TRBJ2-6, the V gene TRBV25-1; tentatively, D is TRBD1 (6 bases). Trimming removed 4 bases at V and 4 bases at J, with 17 bases between. This CDR3 region has 17 residues. CDR1 is MGHDK, CDR2 SYGVNS, per germline. The chain's CDR3 is CASSGLLTGYGANVLTF. CDR3 in DNA: TGTGCCAGCAGTGGGCTCCTCACAGGGTACGGGGCCAACGTCCTGACTTTC.

The CDR3 DNA reads TGCGCCAGCAGCCCGTTCTTCACAGGGGGCTATGGCTACACCTTC. This encodes CASSPFFTGGYGYTF. The chain uses TRBV5-1 and TRBJ1-2, with TRBD1 matching 8 bases. From germline, CDR1 is SGHRS and CDR2 YFSETQ. With 4 bases clipped from V and 4 bases from J, the junction kept 9 bases outside the gene matches. CDR3 length: 15 amino acids.